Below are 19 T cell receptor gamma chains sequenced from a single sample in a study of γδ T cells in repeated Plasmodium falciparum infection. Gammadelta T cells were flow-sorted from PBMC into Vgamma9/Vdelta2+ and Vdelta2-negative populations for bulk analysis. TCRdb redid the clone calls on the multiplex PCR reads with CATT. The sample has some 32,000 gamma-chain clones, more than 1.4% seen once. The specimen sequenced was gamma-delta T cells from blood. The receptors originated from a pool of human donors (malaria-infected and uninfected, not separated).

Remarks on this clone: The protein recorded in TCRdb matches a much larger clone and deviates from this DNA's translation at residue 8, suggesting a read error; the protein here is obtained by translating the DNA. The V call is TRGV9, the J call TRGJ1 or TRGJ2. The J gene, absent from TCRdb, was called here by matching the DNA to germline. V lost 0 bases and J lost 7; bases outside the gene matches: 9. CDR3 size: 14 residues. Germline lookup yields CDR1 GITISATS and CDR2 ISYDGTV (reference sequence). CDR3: CALWEVRMEYKKLF. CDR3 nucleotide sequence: TGTGCCTTGTGGGAGGTGCGGATGGAGTATAAGAAACTCTTT.

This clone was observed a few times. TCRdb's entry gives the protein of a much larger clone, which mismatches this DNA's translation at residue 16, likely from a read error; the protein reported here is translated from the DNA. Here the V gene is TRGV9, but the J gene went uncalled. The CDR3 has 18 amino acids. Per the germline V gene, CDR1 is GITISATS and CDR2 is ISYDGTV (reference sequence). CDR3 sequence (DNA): TGTGCCTTGTGGGAGGCCACCTTACTGGGGTTGGGCAAAAAAATCGAGGTATTT. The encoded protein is CALWEATLLGLGKKIEVF.

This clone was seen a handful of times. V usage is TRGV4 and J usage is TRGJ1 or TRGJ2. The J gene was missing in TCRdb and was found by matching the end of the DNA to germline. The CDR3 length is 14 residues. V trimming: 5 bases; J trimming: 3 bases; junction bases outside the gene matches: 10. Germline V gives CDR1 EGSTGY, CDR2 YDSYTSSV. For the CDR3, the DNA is TGTGCCACCTGGGTCAGCCAACTTTATTATAAGAAACTCTTT. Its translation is CATWVSQLYYKKLF.

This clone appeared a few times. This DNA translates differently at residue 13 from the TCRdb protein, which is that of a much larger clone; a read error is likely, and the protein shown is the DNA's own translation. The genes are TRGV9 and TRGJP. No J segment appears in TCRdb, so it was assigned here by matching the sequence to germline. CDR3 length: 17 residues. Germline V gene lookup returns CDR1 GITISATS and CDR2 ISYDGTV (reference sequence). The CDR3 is CALWEVTDELGKEIKVF. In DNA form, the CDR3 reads TGTGCCTTGTGGGAGGTCACGGATGAGTTGGGCAAAGAAATCAAGGTATTT.

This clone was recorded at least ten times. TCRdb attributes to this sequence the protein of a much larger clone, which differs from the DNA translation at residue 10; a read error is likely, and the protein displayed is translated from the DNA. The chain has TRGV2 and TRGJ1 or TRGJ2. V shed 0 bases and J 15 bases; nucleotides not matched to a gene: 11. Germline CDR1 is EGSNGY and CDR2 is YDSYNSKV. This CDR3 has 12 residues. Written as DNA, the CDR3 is TGTGCCACCTGGGACGGGGATAGTGCGAGACTCTTT. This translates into CATWDGDSARLF.

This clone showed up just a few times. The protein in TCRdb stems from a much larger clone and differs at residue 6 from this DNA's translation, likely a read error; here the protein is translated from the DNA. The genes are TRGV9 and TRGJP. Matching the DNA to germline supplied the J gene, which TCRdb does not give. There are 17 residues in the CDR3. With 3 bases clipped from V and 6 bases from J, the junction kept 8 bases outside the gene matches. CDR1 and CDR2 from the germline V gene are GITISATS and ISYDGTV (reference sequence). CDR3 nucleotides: TGTGCCTTGTGGGAGACCGCCTCAGAGTTGGGCAAAAAAATCAAGGTATTT. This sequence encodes CALWETASELGKKIKVF.

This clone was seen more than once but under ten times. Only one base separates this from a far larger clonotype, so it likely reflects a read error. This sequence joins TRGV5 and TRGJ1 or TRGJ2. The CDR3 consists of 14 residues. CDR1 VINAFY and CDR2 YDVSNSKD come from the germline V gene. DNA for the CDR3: TGTGCCACCTGGGAAAGACCCATGAGTTATAAGAAGCTCTTT. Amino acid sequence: CATWERPMSYKKLF.

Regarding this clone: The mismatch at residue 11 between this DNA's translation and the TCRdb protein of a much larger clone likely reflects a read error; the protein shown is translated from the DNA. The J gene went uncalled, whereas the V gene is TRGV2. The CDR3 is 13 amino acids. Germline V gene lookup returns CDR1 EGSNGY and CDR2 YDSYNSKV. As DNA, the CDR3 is TGTGCCACCTGGGACGAAGCGGATTGGATCGAGACGTTT. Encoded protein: CATWDEADWIETF.

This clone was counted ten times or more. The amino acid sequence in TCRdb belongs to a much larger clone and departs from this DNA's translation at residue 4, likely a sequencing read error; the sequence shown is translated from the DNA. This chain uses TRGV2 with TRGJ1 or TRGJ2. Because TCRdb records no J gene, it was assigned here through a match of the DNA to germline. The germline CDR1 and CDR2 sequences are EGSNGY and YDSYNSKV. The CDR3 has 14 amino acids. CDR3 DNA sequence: TGTGCCACCAGGGACGGGCTCGTCGATTATAAGAAACTCTTT. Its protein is CATRDGLVDYKKLF.

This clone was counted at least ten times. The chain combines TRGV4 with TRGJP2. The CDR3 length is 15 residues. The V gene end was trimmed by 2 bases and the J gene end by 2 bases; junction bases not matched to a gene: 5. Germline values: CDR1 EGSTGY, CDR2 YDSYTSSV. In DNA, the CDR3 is TGTGCCACCTGGGATGAGACAAGTAGTGATTGGATCAAGACGTTT. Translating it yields CATWDETSSDWIKTF.

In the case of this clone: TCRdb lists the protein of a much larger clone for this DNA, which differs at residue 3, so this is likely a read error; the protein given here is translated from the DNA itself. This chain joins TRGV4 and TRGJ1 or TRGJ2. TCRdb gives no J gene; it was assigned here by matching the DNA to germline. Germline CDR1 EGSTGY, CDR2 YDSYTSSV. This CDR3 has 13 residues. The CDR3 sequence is CAPWDGRPPMKLF. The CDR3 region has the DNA TGTGCCCCCTGGGATGGGCGCCCCCCCATGAAACTCTTT.

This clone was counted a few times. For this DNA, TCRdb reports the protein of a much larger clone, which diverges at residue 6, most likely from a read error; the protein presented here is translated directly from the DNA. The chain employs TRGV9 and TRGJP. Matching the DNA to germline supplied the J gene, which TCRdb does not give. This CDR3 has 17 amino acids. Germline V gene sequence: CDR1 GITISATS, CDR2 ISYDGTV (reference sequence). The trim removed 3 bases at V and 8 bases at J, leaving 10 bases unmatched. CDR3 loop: CALWEMKAKLGKKIKVF. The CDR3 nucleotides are TGTGCCTTGTGGGAGATGAAGGCCAAGTTGGGCAAAAAAATCAAGGTATTT.

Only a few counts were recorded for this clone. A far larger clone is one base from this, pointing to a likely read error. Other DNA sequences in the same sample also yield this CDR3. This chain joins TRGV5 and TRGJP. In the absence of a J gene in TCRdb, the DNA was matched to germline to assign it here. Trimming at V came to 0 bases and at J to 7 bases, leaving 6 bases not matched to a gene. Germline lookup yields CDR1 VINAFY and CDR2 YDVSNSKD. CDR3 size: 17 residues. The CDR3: CATWDRPQELGKKIKVF. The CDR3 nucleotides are TGTGCCACCTGGGACAGGCCCCAGGAGTTGGGCAAAAAAATCAAGGTATTT.

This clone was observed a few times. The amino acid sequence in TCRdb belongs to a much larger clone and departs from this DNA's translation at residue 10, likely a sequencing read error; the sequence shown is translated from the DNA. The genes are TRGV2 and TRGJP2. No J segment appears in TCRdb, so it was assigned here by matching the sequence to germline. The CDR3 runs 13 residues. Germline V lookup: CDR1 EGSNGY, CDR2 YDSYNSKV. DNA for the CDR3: TGTGCCACCTGGGACGAAGCGGATTGGACCAAGACGTTT. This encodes CATWDEADWTKTF.

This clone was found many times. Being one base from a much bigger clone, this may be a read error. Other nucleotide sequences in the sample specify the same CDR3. This chain's CDR3 is CATWDGRYKKLF. The CDR3 nucleotides read TGTGCCACCTGGGACGGGCGTTATAAGAAACTCTTT. This chain connects TRGV2 to TRGJ1 or TRGJ2. This CDR3 is 12 amino acids long. Germline CDR1 is EGSNGY and CDR2 is YDSYNSKV. V trimming: 0 bases; J trimming: 6 bases; junction bases outside the gene matches: 2.

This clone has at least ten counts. Here the CDR3 reads CATWIYYKKLF. DNA for the CDR3: TGTGCCACCTGGATATATTATAAGAAACTCTTT. V is TRGV4 and J is TRGJ1 or TRGJ2. V lost 6 bases, J lost 4 bases, and 3 bases stayed unmatched. Germline values: CDR1 EGSTGY, CDR2 YDSYTSSV. CDR3 length: 11 amino acids.

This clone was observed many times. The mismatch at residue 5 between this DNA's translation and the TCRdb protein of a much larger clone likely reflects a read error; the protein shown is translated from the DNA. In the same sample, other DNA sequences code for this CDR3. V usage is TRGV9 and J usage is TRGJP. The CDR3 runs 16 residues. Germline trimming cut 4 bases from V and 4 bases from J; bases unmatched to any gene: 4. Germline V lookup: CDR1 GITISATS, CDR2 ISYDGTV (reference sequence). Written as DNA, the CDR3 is TGTGCCTTGTGGGACCCTCAAGAGTTGGGCAAAAAAATCAAGGTATTT. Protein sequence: CALWDPQELGKKIKVF.

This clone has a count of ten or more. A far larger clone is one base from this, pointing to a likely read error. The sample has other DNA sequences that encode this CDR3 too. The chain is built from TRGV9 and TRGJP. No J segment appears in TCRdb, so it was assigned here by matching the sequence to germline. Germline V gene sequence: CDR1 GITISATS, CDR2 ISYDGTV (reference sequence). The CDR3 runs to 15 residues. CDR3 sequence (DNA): TGTGCCCTGTGGGCGACTGAGTTGGGCAAAAAAATCAAGGTATTT. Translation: CALWATELGKKIKVF.

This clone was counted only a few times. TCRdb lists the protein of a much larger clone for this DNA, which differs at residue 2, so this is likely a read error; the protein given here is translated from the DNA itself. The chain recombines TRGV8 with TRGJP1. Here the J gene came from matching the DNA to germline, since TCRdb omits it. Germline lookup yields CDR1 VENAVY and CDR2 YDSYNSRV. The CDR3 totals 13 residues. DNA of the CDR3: TGTACCACCTGGGATCTCGCTGGTTGGTTCAAGATATTT. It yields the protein CTTWDLAGWFKIF.